The clone carrying this TCR beta chain was recorded only once. Its antigen is unidentified. The sample belongs to a study of T cell responses to AZD1222 COVID-19 vaccine. Findings of the study overall: Only a handful of AZD1222 recipients, roughly 6 in all, had baseline seropositivity.

In germline, CDR1 is LGHNA, CDR2 YSLEER. The length of the CDR3 is 16 residues. J lost 3 bases, V lost 3 bases, and 9 bases had no gene match. The data were produced by immunoSEQ multiplex PCR, yet TCRdb's version contains in-frame clones alone and is incomplete. The data hold under 50,000 clones, with about nine tenths observed a single time. This clonotype was sampled from an adult who received the AZD1222 COVID-19 vaccine. Sequences were derived from peripheral blood, sampled 28 days after the second AZD1222 dose. This chain connects TRBV4-3 to TRBJ1-2; TRBD1 agrees at 8 bases. CDR3: CASSQGLGQGDYGYTF. The CDR3 DNA reads TGCGCCAGCAGCCAGGGACTTGGACAGGGAGACTATGGCTACACCTTC.